This TCR beta chain appears in the sequencing data of a study of cytomegalovirus exposure and HLA in healthy donors. Study results and limitations: Researchers had no immune exposure information except CMV serostatus available. An analysis was carried out at a later point. It showed that HLA-associated TCR beta chains were more clonally expanded than equally common non-associated chains. TCR beta sequences reportedly predicted most subjects' HLA-A and HLA-B alleles accurately.

As concerns this clone: The target antigen is unknown.

PCR primers comprised 60 Vbeta and 13 Jbeta primers. Clones were read by immunoSEQ multiplex PCR, and TCRdb kept only the in-frame ones, dropping some. This table holds about 150,000 clones, 66% found once. The TCR comes from a human donor in good health. Sequences were obtained from PBMCs.

CDR3 DNA sequence: TGTGCCTGGGAGGGAGTTGTAGATACGCAGTATTTT. The encoded protein is CAWEGVVDTQYF. The chain has TRBV30 and TRBJ2-3; D is possibly TRBD2 (5 bases). This CDR3 comprises 12 residues. V lost 5 bases and J 5 bases, leaving 11 bases between the germline ends. The V gene's germline CDR1 is GTSNPN and CDR2 SVGIG (reference sequence).